Each of the 13 T cell receptor beta chains below was sequenced from the same sample in a study of blood T cells in healthy people across ages. For the second PCR, which ran for about 7 to 12 cycles, a sample-barcoded 5' primer and a J-beta primer mix were used. A single record per CDR3 protein comes from TCRdb applying MiXCR to the 5' RACE reads. Altogether around 1,000,000 distinct CDR3 sequences are present, under 40% being singletons, with the ten largest covering roughly 13%. Sequenced input: blood. Receptors originate from a man aged 18 to 30 in good health.

The sample holds a few counts of this clonotype. This chain links TRBV12-3 or TRBV12-4 with TRBJ2-2, with D perhaps being TRBD1 or TRBD2 (5 bases each). The ends were cut back, 6 bases at V and 2 bases at J, with 10 bases in the middle. CDR3 length equals 14 residues. CDR3 loop: CASRGRENTGELFF. CDR3 bases: TGTGCCAGCAGGGGACGGGAAAACACCGGGGAGCTGTTTTTT.

This clonotype was detected a few times. V and J are TRBV29-1 and TRBJ2-7; D unclear. Germline loops: CDR1 SQVTM, CDR2 ANQGSEA. CDR3 size: 11 residues. V was clipped by 4 bases and J by 7 bases, with 11 bases between them. The CDR3 reads CSVGDGLEQYF. The DNA for the CDR3 is TGCAGCGTTGGAGACGGGTTGGAGCAGTACTTC.

In this sample, this clonotype turned up a few times. CDR3 sequence: CASSFRTQGARDTQYF. For the CDR3, the DNA is TGTGCCAGCAGTTTCCGGACTCAGGGGGCTAGGGATACGCAGTATTTT. The chain uses TRBV27 and TRBJ2-3; 8 positions agree with TRBD1. V dropped 3 bases and J dropped 6; count of bases not matched to a gene: 11. CDR3 length: 16 residues. Germline CDR1 reads MNHEY; CDR2 reads SMNVEV (reference sequence).

This clonotype was found a few times. This CDR3 is CASSLSPQGRNYGYTF. The CDR3 nucleotides are TGTGCCAGCAGTTTATCGCCGCAGGGAAGAAACTATGGCTACACCTTC. The rearrangement uses TRBV27 and TRBJ1-2, with a weak D call TRBD1 (5 bases). The length of the CDR3 is 16 residues. Trimming left V 0 bases short and J 2 bases short, with 13 bases between. Germline values: CDR1 MNHEY, CDR2 SMNVEV (reference sequence).

This clonotype was picked up many times. Sequence at one end of the junction differs from germline and may be a read error. CDR3 residues: CASSQDRNTEAFF. CDR3 sequence (DNA): TGTGCCAGCAGCCAAGATAGGAACACTGAAGCTTTCTTT. The rearrangement joins TRBV4-3 to TRBJ1-1; D ambiguous. Germline CDR1 and CDR2: LGHNA and YSLEER. The CDR3 contains 13 residues.

This clonotype appeared a few times. V and J are TRBV2 and TRBJ1-2; D is ambiguous. Trimming cost V 3 bases and J 4 bases, with 15 bases left between them. This CDR3 is built from 15 residues. Germline V gives CDR1 SNHLY, CDR2 FYNNEI. The CDR3 spells CASSEGYGVVYGYTF. Here the CDR3 DNA reads TGTGCCAGCAGTGAGGGGTACGGAGTGGTCTATGGCTACACCTTC.

This chain connects TRBV2 to TRBJ1-2, with 8 bases lining up with TRBD1. The CDR3 totals 12 residues. Trimming removed 8 bases from V and 5 bases from J; junction bases left unmatched: 4. Germline V CDR1 and CDR2: SNHLY, FYNNEI. The CDR3 nucleotides read TGTGCCAGCGCGGACAGGGCATATGGCTACACCTTC. Amino acid sequence: CASADRAYGYTF.

In this sample, this clonotype turned up many times. The V and J genes are TRBV4-3 and TRBJ1-2; D is uncertain. Germline V gene sequence: CDR1 LGHNA, CDR2 YSLEER. This CDR3 comprises 14 residues. V was cut by 0 bases and J by 3 bases, with 8 bases left in between. CDR3 DNA: TGCGCCAGCAGCCAAGATATTGGGTACTATGGCTACACCTTC. Translating gives CASSQDIGYYGYTF.

The chain carries TRBV20-1 and TRBJ1-4; D is possibly TRBD1 (6 bases). CDR3 size: 14 residues. Germline lookup yields CDR1 DFQATT and CDR2 SNEGSKA (reference sequence). V was cut by 0 bases and J by 7 bases, with 12 bases left in between. CDR3 amino acids: CSARDMMGAEKLFF. The CDR3 DNA sequence: TGCAGTGCTAGAGACATGATGGGGGCTGAAAAACTGTTTTTT.

This clonotype has more than one count but fewer than ten. The chain combines TRBV27 with TRBJ2-5; D call uncertain. The CDR3 covers 15 residues. Trimming cost V 6 bases and J 2 bases, with 16 bases left between them. Germline V lookup: CDR1 MNHEY, CDR2 SMNVEV (reference sequence). CDR3 sequence: CASSPLAKGQETQYF. The CDR3 DNA sequence: TGTGCCAGCAGCCCGTTGGCTAAAGGGCAAGAGACCCAGTACTTC.

This clonotype was found once. V gene TRBV15 combines with J gene TRBJ2-7, with a tentative D call TRBD2 (6 bases). V was clipped by 4 bases and J by 7 bases, with 23 bases between them. This CDR3 has 16 residues. The germline gives CDR1 LNHNV, CDR2 YYDKDF (reference sequence). The CDR3: CATSTGGAPLIDEQYF. CDR3 nucleotides: TGTGCCACCAGCACCGGGGGTGCCCCGTTGATCGATGAGCAGTACTTC.

CDR3 sequence (DNA): TGTGCCAGCAGCGTAGAGAGGGGAAGGGGGCGGGGCTTGGACAATGAGCAGTTCTTC. It encodes CASSVERGRGRGLDNEQFF. V usage is TRBV9 and J usage is TRBJ2-1; tentatively, D is TRBD1 (7 bases). Germline-derived CDR1 and CDR2 are SGDLS and YYNGEE. The CDR3 has 19 residues. V lost 0 bases and J 5 bases, leaving 24 bases between the germline ends.

The chain recombines TRBV6-1 with TRBJ1-4; perhaps TRBD1 as D (5 bases). Germline V CDR1 and CDR2: MNHNS, SASEGT. The V end was cut by 6 bases, the J end by 4 bases, with 12 bases between. This CDR3 region has 14 residues. This chain's CDR3 is CASRPGPGNEKLFF. DNA of the CDR3: TGTGCCAGCAGACCGGGGCCTGGTAATGAAAAACTGTTTTTT.